This T cell receptor beta chain is drawn from a study of graft-versus-host responses after intestinal transplantation. Overall study context: Following induction with anti-thymocyte globulin, all recipients were given tacrolimus and steroids for approximately 3 years.

Germline lookup yields CDR1 SGHRS and CDR2 YFSETQ. With 2 bases clipped from V and 2 bases from J, the junction kept 4 bases outside the gene matches. This CDR3 comprises 15 residues. Study-wide points: Some patients had graft-donor T cell macrochimerism, and their allografts showed high graft-versus-host to host-versus-graft clonal ratios.

Here immunoSEQ multiplex PCR was the method, and the copy in TCRdb shows in-frame clones only, minus some. In the table there are around 38,000 clones, roughly 87% of which are singletons. About this clone itself: Its antigen is not identified.

The receptor comes from a human patient who received an intestinal transplant, so some T cells may come from the graft donor. Source: PBMCs, taken around 1,000 days after transplant. The V call is TRBV5-1, the J call TRBJ1-5; 7 positions match TRBD1. CDR3 nucleotide sequence: TGCGCCAGCAGCTTTGGGGACAGTGGCAATCAGCCCCAGCATTTT. It translates to CASSFGDSGNQPQHF.